This T cell receptor beta chain appears in the sequencing data of a study of cytomegalovirus exposure and HLA in healthy donors. The CDR3 consists of 12 residues. V was cut by 4 bases and J by 4 bases, with 8 bases left in between. Germline values: CDR1 LNHNV, CDR2 YYDKDF (reference sequence). The PCR used 60 Vbeta and 13 Jbeta primers. Measured with immunoSEQ multiplex PCR; TCRdb has only the in-frame clones, and not every one. The sample includes about 150,000 clones, over 70% of them seen just once. This TCR was sampled from a man aged 25 to 40 in good health and CMV-seronegative. The sample consisted of PBMCs. J is TRBJ2-7 and V is TRBV15; D is possibly TRBD2 (6 bases). CDR3 protein: CATSTAGYEQYF. CDR3 in DNA: TGTGCCACCAGCACTGCGGGATACGAGCAGTACTTC.